The 26 T cell receptor beta chains given below trace back to one sample, sequenced in a study of blood T cell repertoires in COVID-19. Generated by immunoSEQ multiplex PCR, the TCRdb table keeps only in-frame clones and is missing some. This table has about 50,000 clones, more than 75% appearing once. Sequenced: peripheral blood. The source is a woman in her sixties or seventies with acute or convalescent COVID-19.

V gene TRBV19 combines with J gene TRBJ2-7; possibly TRBD1 for D (7 bases). This CDR3 is 14 amino acids long. The germline V gene has CDR1 LNHDA and CDR2 SQIVND (reference sequence). The V end was cut by 4 bases, the J end by 3 bases, with 13 bases between. DNA for the CDR3: TGTGCCAGTAGTAAGAGACAGGGAGGCTACGAGCAGTACTTC. Amino acid sequence: CASSKRQGGYEQYF.

The gene calls are TRBV7-8 and TRBJ2-7; a weak D match, TRBD2 (5 bases). Trimming removed 5 bases at V and 2 bases at J, with 16 bases between. The CDR3 has 15 amino acids. The germline V gene encodes CDR1 SGHVS and CDR2 FQNEAQ. The CDR3 sequence is CASSLVGVTPYEQYF. The CDR3 DNA reads as TGTGCCAGCAGCCTGGTCGGGGTAACACCCTACGAGCAGTACTTC.

The chain is built from TRBV2 and TRBJ2-1; D uncertain. CDR3 length equals 14 residues. Germline V gene lookup returns CDR1 SNHLY and CDR2 FYNNEI. Trimming pared 2 bases from V and 6 bases from J, leaving 11 bases between. CDR3 amino acids: CASSESITGNEQFF. CDR3 nucleotide sequence: TGTGCCAGCAGTGAAAGTATCACGGGCAATGAGCAGTTCTTC.

The rearrangement joins TRBV5-1 to TRBJ2-1; 13 nucleotides match TRBD2. The CDR3 contains 16 residues. The V and J ends lost 1 base and 6 bases, in that order; junction bases with no gene match: 4. CDR1 SGHRS and CDR2 YFSETQ come from the germline V gene. Here the CDR3 reads CASSLPGLAGVNEQFF. DNA for the CDR3: TGCGCCAGCAGCTTGCCCGGACTAGCGGGAGTCAATGAGCAGTTCTTC.

The rearrangement uses TRBV4-2 and TRBJ1-1; 8 nucleotides agree with TRBD1. Trimming cost V 6 bases and J 11 bases; bases outside gene matches: 20. The CDR3 is made up of 16 amino acids. Germline CDR1 reads LGHNA; CDR2 reads YNFKEQ. CDR3 coding DNA: TGTGCCAGCAGTCCCTTAGGGACAGGACTTTCAAACCAGGCTTTCTTT. It is translated as CASSPLGTGLSNQAFF.

J is TRBJ1-2 and V is TRBV29-1; 7 nucleotides match TRBD1. CDR1 is SQVTM and CDR2 is ANQGSEA in the germline V gene. V was pared by 7 bases and J by 4 bases, with 24 bases of the junction left unmatched. This CDR3 spans 18 amino acids. DNA for the CDR3: TGCAGCGCCCGAAACGCAAGGGGACAGTCCGCGGCGGGCTATGGCTACACCTTC. This codes for CSARNARGQSAAGYGYTF.

The chain employs TRBV7-9 and TRBJ1-2; 7 bases match TRBD1. The V gene end was trimmed by 6 bases and the J gene end by 4 bases; junction bases not matched to a gene: 11. The CDR3 is made up of 15 amino acids. CDR1 and CDR2 from the germline V gene are SEHNR and FQNEAQ (reference sequence). The CDR3 sequence: CASRTDRDATYGYTF. DNA for the CDR3: TGTGCCAGCAGAACCGACAGGGACGCTACCTATGGCTACACCTTC.

In this sample, this clone turned up a few times. J is TRBJ2-2 and V is TRBV2, with 8 bases identical to TRBD2. This CDR3 contains 15 residues. With V trimmed by 3 bases and J by 6 bases, 6 bases remained unmatched. CDR1 SNHLY and CDR2 FYNNEI come from the germline V gene. The CDR3 region has the DNA TGTGCCAGCAGTGAGCTAGCGGGTAGTTCCGGGGAGCTGTTTTTT. Encoded protein: CASSELAGSSGELFF.

This clone appeared a single time. The rearrangement links TRBV6-4 to TRBJ1-1, with D hard to call. Germline V gives CDR1 MRHNA, CDR2 SNTAGT. V was clipped by 6 bases and J by 2 bases, with 16 bases between them. The CDR3 sequence is 15 residues long. The CDR3 bases are TGTGCCAGCAGACCAGACTTCTTCCCTAACACTGAAGCTTTCTTT. It translates to CASRPDFFPNTEAFF.

V is TRBV5-1 and J is TRBJ1-2; D possibly corresponds to TRBD1 (6 bases). This CDR3 region has 13 residues. From germline, CDR1 is SGHRS and CDR2 YFSETQ. V was pared by 4 bases and J by 6 bases, with 13 bases between. CDR3 nucleotides: TGCGCCAGCAGCGCCAGGGGCGACCATGGCTACACCTTC. Translated, it gives CASSARGDHGYTF.

The gene calls are TRBV6-6 and TRBJ1-2; D gene unclear. The V and J ends lost 3 bases and 3 bases respectively, with 8 bases between them. The CDR3 has 13 amino acids. CDR1 and CDR2 (germline): MNHNY, SVGAGI (reference sequence). The CDR3 sequence is CASSYVGDYGYTF. The CDR3 nucleotides read TGTGCCAGCAGTTATGTCGGAGACTATGGCTACACCTTC.

The V gene is TRBV7-6, the J gene TRBJ2-3; D may be TRBD2 (7 bases). Trimming stripped 5 bases from V and 4 bases from J, with 22 bases between. Germline V gene sequence: CDR1 SGHVS, CDR2 FNYEAQ. The CDR3 sequence is 17 residues long. CDR3 sequence: CASSEGGAGVPPDTQYF. CDR3 DNA: TGTGCCAGCAGCGAGGGAGGGGCAGGGGTTCCGCCAGATACGCAGTATTTT.

The chain has TRBV2 and TRBJ1-1; 7 positions agree with TRBD1. Trimming took 7 bases from V and 4 from J; bases not matched to a gene: 12. The germline V gene has CDR1 SNHLY and CDR2 FYNNEI. The CDR3 has 15 residues. The CDR3 DNA reads as TGTGCCAGCAAGGGGGCGGGCGGGGATGTCACTGAAGCTTTCTTT. Its translation: CASKGAGGDVTEAFF. The whole variable domain, remainder taken from reference TRBV2 and TRBJ1-1, is EPEVTQTPSHQVTQMGQEVILRCVPISNHLYFYWYRQILGQKVEFLVSFYNNEISEKSEIFDDQFSVERPDGSNFTLKIRSTKLEDSAMYFCASKGAGGDVTEAFFGQGTRLTVV.

This chain links TRBV28 with TRBJ1-2; D perhaps matches TRBD1 (5 bases). CDR3 length equals 14 residues. The germline V and J ends were trimmed by 7 bases and 4 bases, with 16 bases remaining between them. Germline CDR1 MDHEN, CDR2 SYDVKM. As DNA, the CDR3 is TGTGCCAGCATCGATGGGGCGGGATTCTATGGCTACACCTTC. Protein: CASIDGAGFYGYTF.

This chain joins TRBV7-9 and TRBJ2-5; 9 bases agree with TRBD1. With V trimmed by 6 bases and J by 0 bases, 2 bases remained unmatched. Germline V lookup: CDR1 SEHNR, CDR2 FQNEAQ (reference sequence). The CDR3 loop spans 14 amino acids. The CDR3 region is CASSDRGNQETQYF. The CDR3 nucleotides are TGTGCCAGCAGTGACAGGGGGAACCAAGAGACCCAGTACTTC. The full variable domain, completed using reference TRBV7-9 and TRBJ2-5, is DTGVSQNPRHKITKRGQNVTFRCDPISEHNRLYWYRQTLGQGPEFLTYFQNEAQLEKSRLLSDRFSAERPKGSFSTLEIQRTEQGDSAMYLCASSDRGNQETQYFGPGTRLLVL.

This rearrangement joins TRBV18 to TRBJ1-1, with TRBD1 matching 9 bases. CDR1 KGHSH and CDR2 LQKENI come from the germline V gene. Losses at the gene ends were 5 bases for V and 4 bases for J; bases not matched to a gene: 5. CDR3 length equals 14 residues. The CDR3 DNA reads as TGTGCCAGCTCAGCCGGGACAGGGATCACTGAAGCTTTCTTT. Its translation: CASSAGTGITEAFF.

The chain combines TRBV11-1 with TRBJ2-7, with 7 bases identical to TRBD2. With V trimmed by 5 bases and J by 4 bases, 8 bases remained unmatched. Per germline, CDR1 SGHAT and CDR2 FQDESV (reference sequence). There are 14 residues in the CDR3. As DNA, the CDR3 is TGTGCCAGCAGCCCCGGGGGGACCGTATACGAGCAGTACTTC. It is translated as CASSPGGTVYEQYF.

The chain joins TRBV6-5 to TRBJ2-1; D not resolved. V was trimmed by 4 bases and J by 3 bases, leaving 16 bases between them. Germline CDR1 MNHEY, CDR2 SVGAGI. This CDR3 has 16 residues. DNA of the CDR3: TGTGCCAGCAGTTTCAATTCTAGAGATAGCTACAATGAGCAGTTCTTC. This codes for CASSFNSRDSYNEQFF.

V and J are TRBV4-1 and TRBJ1-1; 7 nucleotides align to TRBD1. V lost 2 bases and J lost 5; bases outside the gene matches: 5. The CDR3 runs to 14 residues. CDR1 and CDR2 from the germline V gene are MGHRA and YSYEKL. In DNA, the CDR3 is TGCGCCAGCAGCCAAACGACAGGGCGGACTGAAGCTTTCTTT. Amino acids: CASSQTTGRTEAFF.

CDR3 nucleotide sequence: TGTGCCAGCAGTGAAGAAGCGGCCAGGGGGCCCCGAGCCAAAAACATTCAGTACTTC. Its translation is CASSEEAARGPRAKNIQYF. The rearrangement uses TRBV2 and TRBJ2-4; 8 positions agree with TRBD1. The trim removed 1 base at V and 0 bases at J, leaving 11 bases unmatched. Germline values: CDR1 SNHLY, CDR2 FYNNEI. There are 19 residues in the CDR3.

This clone was counted between two and nine times. CDR3 amino acids: CASRGQVNSGYTF. CDR3 in DNA: TGTGCCAGCAGAGGTCAGGTGAATAGTGGCTACACCTTC. This chain links TRBV7-2 with TRBJ1-2; unclear D gene. The ends were cut back, 6 bases at V and 7 bases at J, with 15 bases in the middle. Germline CDR1 reads SGHTA; CDR2 reads FQGNSA. The CDR3 totals 13 residues. Looking up the rest from reference TRBV7-2 and TRBJ1-2 gives the full variable domain: GAGVSQSPSNKVTEKGKDVELRCDPISGHTALYWYRQSLGQGLEFLIYFQGNSAPDKSGLPSDRFSAERTGGSVSTLTIQRTQQEDSAVYLCASRGQVNSGYTFGSGTRLTVV.

The chain employs TRBV11-2 and TRBJ2-5, with 8 bases fitting TRBD2. Per germline, CDR1 SGHAT and CDR2 FQNNGV. There are 17 residues in the CDR3. With 1 base clipped from V and 1 base from J, the junction kept 8 bases outside the gene matches. The CDR3 here is CASSLGSLAGSQETQYF. CDR3 DNA: TGTGCCAGCAGCTTAGGTAGTTTAGCGGGGTCCCAAGAGACCCAGTACTTC.

The chain combines TRBV6-6 with TRBJ1-1; 9 nucleotides match TRBD1. V trimming: 6 bases; J trimming: 5 bases; junction bases outside the gene matches: 7. The germline V gene has CDR1 MNHNY and CDR2 SVGAGI (reference sequence). The CDR3 loop spans 14 amino acids. CDR3 residues: CASSPIQGATEAFF. DNA for the CDR3: TGTGCCAGCAGCCCAATACAGGGGGCTACTGAAGCTTTCTTT.

V usage is TRBV5-8 and J usage is TRBJ2-7; 8 bases line up with TRBD1. Germline CDR1 SGHTS, CDR2 YDEGEE. The CDR3 sequence is 18 residues long. Unmatched junction bases numbered 24, after V lost 4 bases and J lost 9 bases. The chain's CDR3 is CASSRDGGTGTLRNGQYF. CDR3 in DNA: TGTGCCAGCAGCCGAGATGGGGGGACAGGCACGCTGAGGAACGGGCAGTACTTC.

The V call is TRBV7-2, the J call TRBJ1-1; D is perhaps TRBD1 (6 bases). V lost 4 bases and J lost 4, with 10 bases in between. CDR1 and CDR2 (germline): SGHTA, FQGNSA. The CDR3 spans 13 residues. The CDR3 nucleotides read TGTGCCAGCAGCTATACAGGGTCCACTGAAGCTTTCTTT. This sequence encodes CASSYTGSTEAFF.

V and J are TRBV28 and TRBJ1-5, with 10 bases aligning to TRBD1. The length of the CDR3 is 15 residues. The germline CDR1 and CDR2 sequences are MDHEN and SYDVKM. Trimming removed 6 bases from V and 8 bases from J; junction bases left unmatched: 10. This chain's CDR3 is CASRSPTGGPKPQHF. CDR3 nucleotide sequence: TGTGCCAGCAGATCACCGACAGGGGGCCCGAAGCCCCAGCATTTT.